Detailed here is one T cell receptor beta chain. The antigen is undetermined. Blood RNA originated from unsorted whole blood, with germline DNA additionally extracted. HBV chronically infected the treatment-naive patients. The CDR3 has 17 amino acids. Germline V gives CDR1 MNHEY, CDR2 SVGEGT. The junction had 11 bases not matched to a gene; V was cut back by 2 bases and J by 4 bases. These data belong to a study of tumor-infiltrating lymphocytes in primary liver carcinoma. Study context: Primary liver carcinoma in the patients was surgically resected. Every sample contained roughly 3.65 to 8 million productive TCRbeta reads, and these numbers were similar from one tissue type to another. Study-level findings and limits: Among the pair types, tumor region pairs showed more overlap than tumor-adjacent and tumor-blood pairs.

With around 490 ng total RNA as template and a constant-region primer, TCR beta cDNA was made. Three nested multiplex PCR rounds of slightly modified ARM-PCR generated TCR beta libraries. The first two PCR rounds used TRBV1-TRBV30 primers with a Cbeta primer, around 10 cycles each. A single record per CDR3 protein comes from TCRdb applying MiXCR to the multiplex PCR reads. Here the sample spans over 250,000 distinct CDR3 sequences, about three fifths being singletons. Sequencing input: peripheral blood. The chain couples TRBV6-2 or TRBV6-3 to TRBJ2-3; TRBD2 matches at 8 bases. The TCR sequence derives from a woman in her 30s with primary liver carcinoma and hepatitis B virus infection. CDR3 protein: CASSYGPAGAVADTQYF. The CDR3 bases are TGTGCCAGCAGTTACGGACCAGCGGGAGCAGTGGCAGATACGCAGTATTTT.